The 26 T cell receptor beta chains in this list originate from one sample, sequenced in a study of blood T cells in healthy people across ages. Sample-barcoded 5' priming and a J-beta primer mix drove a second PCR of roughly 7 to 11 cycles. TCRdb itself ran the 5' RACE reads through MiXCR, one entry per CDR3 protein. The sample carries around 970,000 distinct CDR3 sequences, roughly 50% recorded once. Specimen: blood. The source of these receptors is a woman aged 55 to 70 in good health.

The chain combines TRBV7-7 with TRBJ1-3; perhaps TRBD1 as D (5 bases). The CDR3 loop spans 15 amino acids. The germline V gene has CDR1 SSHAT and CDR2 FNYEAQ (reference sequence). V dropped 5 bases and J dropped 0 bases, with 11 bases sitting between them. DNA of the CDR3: TGTGCCAGCAGCCCGGGACTCAGCTCTGGAAACACCATATATTTT. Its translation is CASSPGLSSGNTIYF.

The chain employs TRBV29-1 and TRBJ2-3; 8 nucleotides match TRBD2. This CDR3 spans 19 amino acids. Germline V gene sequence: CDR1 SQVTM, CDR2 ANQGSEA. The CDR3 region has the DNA TGCTGGGGTAGGTACCCGACCTATTGGCGGGAGGAAGGAACAGATACGCAGTATTTT. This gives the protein CWGRYPTYWREEGTDTQYF.

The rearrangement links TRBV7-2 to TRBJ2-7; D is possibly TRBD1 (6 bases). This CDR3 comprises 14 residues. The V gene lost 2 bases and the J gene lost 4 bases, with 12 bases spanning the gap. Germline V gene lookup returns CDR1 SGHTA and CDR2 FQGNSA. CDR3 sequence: CASSLLGGYYEQYF. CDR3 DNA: TGTGCCAGCAGCTTACTAGGGGGATATTACGAGCAGTACTTC. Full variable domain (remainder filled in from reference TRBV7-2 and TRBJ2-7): GAGVSQSPSNKVTEKGKDVELRCDPISGHTALYWYRQSLGQGLEFLIYFQGNSAPDKSGLPSDRFSAERTGGSVSTLTIQRTQQEDSAVYLCASSLLGGYYEQYFGPGTRLTVT.

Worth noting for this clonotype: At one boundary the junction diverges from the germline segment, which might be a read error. CDR3 sequence (DNA): TGTGCCAGCAGTCCGGGACTAGCGGGGGAAGAGACCCGGTACTTC. Residues: CASSPGLAGEETRYF. The chain joins TRBV12-3 or TRBV12-4 to TRBJ2-5; 14 bases are shared with TRBD2. The CDR3 is 15 residues long.

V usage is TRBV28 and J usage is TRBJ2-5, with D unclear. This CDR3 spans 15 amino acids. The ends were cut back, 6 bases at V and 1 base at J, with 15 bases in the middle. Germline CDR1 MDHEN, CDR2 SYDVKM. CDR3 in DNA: TGTGCCAGCAGCCCTCTCGACGGACCCCAAGAGACCCAGTACTTC. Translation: CASSPLDGPQETQYF. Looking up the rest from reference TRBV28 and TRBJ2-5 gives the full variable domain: DVKVTQSSRYLVKRTGEKVFLECVQDMDHENMFWYRQDPGLGLRLIYFSYDVKMKEKGDIPEGYSVSREKKERFSLILESASTNQTSMYLCASSPLDGPQETQYFGPGTRLLVL.

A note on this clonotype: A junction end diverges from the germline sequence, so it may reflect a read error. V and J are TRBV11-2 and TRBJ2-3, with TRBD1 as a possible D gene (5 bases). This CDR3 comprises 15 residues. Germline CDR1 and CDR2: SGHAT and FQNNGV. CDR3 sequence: CARSSLTAFTDTQYF. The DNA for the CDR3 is TGTGCCCGCAGCTCCTTGACAGCCTTCACAGATACGCAGTATTTT.

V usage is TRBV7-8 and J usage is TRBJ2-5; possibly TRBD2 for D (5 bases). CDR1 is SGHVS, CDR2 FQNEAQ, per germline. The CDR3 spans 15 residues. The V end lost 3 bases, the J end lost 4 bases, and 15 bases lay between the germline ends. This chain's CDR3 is CASSFVGKDTETQYF. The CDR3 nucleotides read TGTGCCAGCAGCTTCGTCGGGAAAGACACAGAGACCCAGTACTTC.

CDR3 region: CASSLYTGGPSGELFF. The CDR3 DNA reads TGTGCCAGCAGCTTATATACGGGAGGGCCTTCCGGGGAGCTGTTTTTT. This chain uses TRBV7-9 with TRBJ2-2; the match to TRBD2 covers 8 bases. This CDR3 is 16 amino acids long. The ends lost 2 bases at V and 6 bases at J; junction bases unmatched: 8. Looked up from germline, CDR1 is SEHNR and CDR2 is FQNEAQ (reference sequence). Variable domain in full (rest from reference TRBV7-9 and TRBJ2-2): DTGVSQNPRHKITKRGQNVTFRCDPISEHNRLYWYRQTLGQGPEFLTYFQNEAQLEKSRLLSDRFSAERPKGSFSTLEIQRTEQGDSAMYLCASSLYTGGPSGELFFGEGSRLTVL.

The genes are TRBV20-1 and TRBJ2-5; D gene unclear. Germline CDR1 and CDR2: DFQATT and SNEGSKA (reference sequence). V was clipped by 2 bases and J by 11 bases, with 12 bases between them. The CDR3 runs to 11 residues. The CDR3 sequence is CSARKSLGQYF. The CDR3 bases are TGCAGTGCTAGAAAATCCTTAGGGCAGTACTTC.

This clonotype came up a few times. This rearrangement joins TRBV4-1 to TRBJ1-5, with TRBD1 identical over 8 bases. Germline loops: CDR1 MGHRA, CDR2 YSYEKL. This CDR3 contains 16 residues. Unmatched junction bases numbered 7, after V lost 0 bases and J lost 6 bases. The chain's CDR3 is CASSQDTGTGGQPQHF. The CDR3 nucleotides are TGCGCCAGCAGCCAAGATACGGGGACAGGAGGTCAGCCCCAGCATTTT.

This CDR3 reads CASSLGPGDTGELFF. The CDR3 DNA reads as TGTGCCAGCAGCTTGGGGCCCGGGGACACCGGGGAGCTGTTTTTT. The J gene is TRBJ2-2, the V gene TRBV7-9; D possibly matches TRBD1 or TRBD2 (5 bases each). CDR1 and CDR2 (germline): SEHNR, FQNEAQ (reference sequence). This CDR3 has 15 residues. Between the trimmed V and J ends, which lost 3 bases and 3 bases, there was a span of 11 bases.

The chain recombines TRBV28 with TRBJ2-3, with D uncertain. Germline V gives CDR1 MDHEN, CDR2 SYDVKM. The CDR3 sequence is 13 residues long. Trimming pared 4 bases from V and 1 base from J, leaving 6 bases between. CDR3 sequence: CASSYIGTDTQYF. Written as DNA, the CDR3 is TGTGCCAGCAGTTATATCGGCACAGATACGCAGTATTTT.

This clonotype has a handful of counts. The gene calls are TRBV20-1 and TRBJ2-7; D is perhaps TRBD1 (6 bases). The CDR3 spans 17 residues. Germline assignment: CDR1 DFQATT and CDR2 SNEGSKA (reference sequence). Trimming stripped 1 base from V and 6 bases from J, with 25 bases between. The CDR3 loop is CSARGSDDRFYWGEQYF. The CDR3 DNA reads TGCAGTGCTAGAGGGTCGGACGACAGGTTCTACTGGGGCGAGCAGTACTTC.

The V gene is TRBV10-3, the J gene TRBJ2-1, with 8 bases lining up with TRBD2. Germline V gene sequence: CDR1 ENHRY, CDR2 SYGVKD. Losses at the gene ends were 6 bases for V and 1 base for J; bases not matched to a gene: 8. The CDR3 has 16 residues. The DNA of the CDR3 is TGTGCCATCAGCACCCCGGGGGGGCTATCCTACAATGAGCAGTTCTTC. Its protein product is CAISTPGGLSYNEQFF.

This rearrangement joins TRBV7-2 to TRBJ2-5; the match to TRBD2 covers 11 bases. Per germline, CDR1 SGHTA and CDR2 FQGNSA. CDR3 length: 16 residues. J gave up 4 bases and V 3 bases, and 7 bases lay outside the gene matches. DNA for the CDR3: TGTGCCAGCAGCTTTACTAGCGGGAGACGAGCAGAGACCCAGTACTTC. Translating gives CASSFTSGRRAETQYF.

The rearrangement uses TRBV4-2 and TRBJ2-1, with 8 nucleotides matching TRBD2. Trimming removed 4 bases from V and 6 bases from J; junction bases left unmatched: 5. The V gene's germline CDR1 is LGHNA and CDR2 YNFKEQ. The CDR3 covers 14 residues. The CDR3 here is CASSLQRESNEQFF. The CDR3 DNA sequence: TGTGCCAGCAGCCTCCAGCGGGAGTCCAATGAGCAGTTCTTC.

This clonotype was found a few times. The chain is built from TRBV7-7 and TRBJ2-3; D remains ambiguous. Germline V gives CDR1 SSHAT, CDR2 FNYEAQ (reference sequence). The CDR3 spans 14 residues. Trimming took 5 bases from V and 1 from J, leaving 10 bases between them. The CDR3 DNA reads TGTGCCAGCAGCGCCCGGACCGGCACAGATACGCAGTATTTT. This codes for CASSARTGTDTQYF.

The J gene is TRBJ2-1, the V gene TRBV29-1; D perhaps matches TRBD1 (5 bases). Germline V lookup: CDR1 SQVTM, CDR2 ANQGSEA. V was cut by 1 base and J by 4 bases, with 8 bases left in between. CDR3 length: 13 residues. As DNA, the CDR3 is TGCAGCGTTGAAGCAGGGCATTACAATGAGCAGTTCTTC. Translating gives CSVEAGHYNEQFF.

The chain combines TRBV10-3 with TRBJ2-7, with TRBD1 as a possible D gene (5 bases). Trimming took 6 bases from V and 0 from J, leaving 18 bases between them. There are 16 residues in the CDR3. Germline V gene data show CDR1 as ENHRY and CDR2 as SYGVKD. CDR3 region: CAISPIGQTSSYEQYF. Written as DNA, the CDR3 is TGTGCCATCAGCCCAATCGGACAAACGAGCTCCTACGAGCAGTACTTC.

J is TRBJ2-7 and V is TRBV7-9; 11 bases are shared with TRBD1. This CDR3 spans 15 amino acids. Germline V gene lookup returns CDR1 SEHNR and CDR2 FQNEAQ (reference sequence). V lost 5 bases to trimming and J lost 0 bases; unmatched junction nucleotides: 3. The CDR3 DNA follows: TGTGCCAGCAGCCATGGACAGGGGGCCTCCTACGAGCAGTACTTC. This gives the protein CASSHGQGASYEQYF.

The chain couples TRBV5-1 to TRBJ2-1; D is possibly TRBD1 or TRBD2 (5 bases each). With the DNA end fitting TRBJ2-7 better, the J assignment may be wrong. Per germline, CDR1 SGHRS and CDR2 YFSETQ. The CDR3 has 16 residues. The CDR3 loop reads CASSPGSGHSYNEQYF. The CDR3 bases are TGCGCCAGCAGCCCCGGATCGGGGCACTCCTACAATGAGCAGTACTTC.

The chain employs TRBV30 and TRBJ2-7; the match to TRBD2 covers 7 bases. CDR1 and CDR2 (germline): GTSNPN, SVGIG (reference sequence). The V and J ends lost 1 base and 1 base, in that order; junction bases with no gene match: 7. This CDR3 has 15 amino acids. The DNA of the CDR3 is TGTGCCTGGAGTGGGTTGGCGGGAGATTCCTACGAGCAGTACTTC. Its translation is CAWSGLAGDSYEQYF.

CDR3 sequence reads: CASGAWGETQYF. CDR3 DNA sequence: TGTGCCAGCGGAGCCTGGGGGGAGACCCAGTACTTC. The genes are TRBV2 and TRBJ2-5; either TRBD1 or TRBD2 may fit D (5 bases each). Per the germline V gene, CDR1 is SNHLY and CDR2 is FYNNEI. CDR3 length equals 12 residues. V was cut by 8 bases and J by 5 bases, with 12 bases left in between.

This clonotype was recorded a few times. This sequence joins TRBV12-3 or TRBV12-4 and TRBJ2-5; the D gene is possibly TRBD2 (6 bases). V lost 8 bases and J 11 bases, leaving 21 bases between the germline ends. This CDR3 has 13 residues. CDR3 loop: CASSTSSPARQYF. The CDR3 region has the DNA TGTGCCAGCTCCACTAGCAGCCCCGCTAGGCAGTACTTC.

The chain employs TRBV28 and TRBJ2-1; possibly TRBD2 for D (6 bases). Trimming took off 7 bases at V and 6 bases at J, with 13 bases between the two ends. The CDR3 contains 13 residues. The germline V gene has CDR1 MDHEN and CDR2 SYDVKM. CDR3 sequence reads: CASKTRGGNEQFF. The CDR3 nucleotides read TGTGCCAGCAAAACGAGGGGAGGCAATGAGCAGTTCTTC.

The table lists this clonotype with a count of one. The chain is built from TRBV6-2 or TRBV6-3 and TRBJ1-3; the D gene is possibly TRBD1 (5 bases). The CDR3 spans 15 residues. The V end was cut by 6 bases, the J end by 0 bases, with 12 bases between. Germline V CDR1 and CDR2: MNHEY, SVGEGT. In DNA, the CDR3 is TGTGCCAGCAGCGCCGGGACCGTCTCTGGAAACACCATATATTTT. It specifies CASSAGTVSGNTIYF.